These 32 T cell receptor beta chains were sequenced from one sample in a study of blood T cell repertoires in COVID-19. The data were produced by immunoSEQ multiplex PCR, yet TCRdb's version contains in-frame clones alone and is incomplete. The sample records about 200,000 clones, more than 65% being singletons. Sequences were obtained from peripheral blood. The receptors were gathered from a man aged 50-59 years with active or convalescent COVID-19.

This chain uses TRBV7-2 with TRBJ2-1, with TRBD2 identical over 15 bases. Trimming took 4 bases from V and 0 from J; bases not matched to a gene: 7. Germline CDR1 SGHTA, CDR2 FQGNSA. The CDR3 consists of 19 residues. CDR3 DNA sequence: TGTGCCAGCAGCTCAGGACTAGCGGGGGGGCCCTCCTCCTACAATGAGCAGTTCTTC. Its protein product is CASSSGLAGGPSSYNEQFF.

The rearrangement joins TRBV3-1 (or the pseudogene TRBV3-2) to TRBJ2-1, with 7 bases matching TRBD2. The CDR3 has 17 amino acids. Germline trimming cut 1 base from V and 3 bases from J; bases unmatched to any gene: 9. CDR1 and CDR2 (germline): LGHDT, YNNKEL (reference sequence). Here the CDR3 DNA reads TGTGCCAGCAGCCAAGCCTCTGGACTAGGAGGCTACAATGAGCAGTTCTTC. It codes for CASSQASGLGGYNEQFF.

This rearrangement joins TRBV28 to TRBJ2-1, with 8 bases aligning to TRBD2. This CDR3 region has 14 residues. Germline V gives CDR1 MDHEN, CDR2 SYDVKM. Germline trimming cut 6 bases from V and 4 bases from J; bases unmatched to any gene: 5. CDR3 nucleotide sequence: TGTGCCAGCAGCGACGGGAGGGTGTACAATGAGCAGTTCTTC. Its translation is CASSDGRVYNEQFF.

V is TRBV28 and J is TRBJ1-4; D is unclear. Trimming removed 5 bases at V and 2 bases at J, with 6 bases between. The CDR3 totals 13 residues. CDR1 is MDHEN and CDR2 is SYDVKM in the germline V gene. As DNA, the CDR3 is TGTGCCAGCAGTCCCCGGACTAATGAAAAACTGTTTTTT. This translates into CASSPRTNEKLFF.

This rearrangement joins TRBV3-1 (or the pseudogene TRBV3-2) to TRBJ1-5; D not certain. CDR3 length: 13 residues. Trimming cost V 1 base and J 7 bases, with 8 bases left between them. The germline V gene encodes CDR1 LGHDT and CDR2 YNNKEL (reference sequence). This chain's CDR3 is CASSQGLSQPQHF. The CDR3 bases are TGTGCCAGCAGCCAAGGACTCAGCCAGCCCCAGCATTTT.

CDR3 bases: TGTGCCAGCAGCCAACTGGGGGCAGAGTTCTTC. It codes for CASSQLGAEFF. The gene calls are TRBV3-1 (or the pseudogene TRBV3-2) and TRBJ2-1, with D tentatively TRBD1 (6 bases). The CDR3 spans 11 residues. Germline loops: CDR1 LGHDT, CDR2 YNNKEL (reference sequence). Trimming cost V 2 bases and J 14 bases, with 10 bases left between them.

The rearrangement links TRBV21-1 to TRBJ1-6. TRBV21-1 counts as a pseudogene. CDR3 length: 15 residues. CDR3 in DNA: TGTGCCAGCAGCAACGGGGGGGAGAATAATTCACCCCTCCACTTT. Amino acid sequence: CASSNGGENNSPLHF.

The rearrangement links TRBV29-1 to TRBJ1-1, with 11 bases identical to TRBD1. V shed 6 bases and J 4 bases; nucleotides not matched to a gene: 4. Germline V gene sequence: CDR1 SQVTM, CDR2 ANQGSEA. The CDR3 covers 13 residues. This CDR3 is CSVRTGGSTEAFF. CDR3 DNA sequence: TGCAGCGTAAGGACAGGGGGCAGCACTGAAGCTTTCTTT.

The CDR3 loop is CASSFPTYGYTF. As DNA, the CDR3 is TGTGCCAGCAGCTTTCCGACTTATGGCTACACCTTC. The chain recombines TRBV5-5 with TRBJ1-2; the D is unclear. Trimming stripped 2 bases from V and 5 bases from J, with 7 bases between. This CDR3 comprises 12 residues. The germline V gene has CDR1 SGHKS and CDR2 YYEKEE (reference sequence).

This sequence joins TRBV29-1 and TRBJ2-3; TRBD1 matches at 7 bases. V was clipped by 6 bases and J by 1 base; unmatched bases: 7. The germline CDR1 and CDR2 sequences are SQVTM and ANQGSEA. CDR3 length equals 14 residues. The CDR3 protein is CSVPPGQGTDTQYF. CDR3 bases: TGCAGCGTCCCCCCCGGACAGGGCACAGATACGCAGTATTTT.

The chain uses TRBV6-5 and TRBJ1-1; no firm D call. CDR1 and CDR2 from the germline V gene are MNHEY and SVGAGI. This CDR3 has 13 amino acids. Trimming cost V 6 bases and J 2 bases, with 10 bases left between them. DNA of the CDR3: TGTGCCAGCAGACTCGGGATCAACACTGAAGCTTTCTTT. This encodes CASRLGINTEAFF.

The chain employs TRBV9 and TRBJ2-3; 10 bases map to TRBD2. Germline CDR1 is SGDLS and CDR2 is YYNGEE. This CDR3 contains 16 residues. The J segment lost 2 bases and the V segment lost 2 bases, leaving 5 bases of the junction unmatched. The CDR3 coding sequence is TGTGCCAGCAGCGTGGAGCGGGGGGGCCCCACAGATACGCAGTATTTT. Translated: CASSVERGGPTDTQYF.

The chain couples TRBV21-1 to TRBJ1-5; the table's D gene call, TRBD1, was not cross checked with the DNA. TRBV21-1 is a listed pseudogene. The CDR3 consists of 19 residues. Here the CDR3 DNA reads TGTGCCAGCAGCAAAAAAATAGGTGAAGGAGTAGACCAGGGGCAGCCCCAGCATTTT. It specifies CASSKKIGEGVDQGQPQHF.

This CDR3 is CASSYEGRASYGYTF. CDR3 DNA sequence: TGTGCCAGCAGTTACGAAGGCAGGGCAAGCTATGGCTACACCTTC. This chain connects TRBV6-2 or TRBV6-3 to TRBJ1-2; a weak D match, TRBD1 (5 bases). V lost 2 bases and J lost 4, with 14 bases in between. Germline CDR1 and CDR2: MNHEY and SVGEGT. The CDR3 loop spans 15 amino acids.

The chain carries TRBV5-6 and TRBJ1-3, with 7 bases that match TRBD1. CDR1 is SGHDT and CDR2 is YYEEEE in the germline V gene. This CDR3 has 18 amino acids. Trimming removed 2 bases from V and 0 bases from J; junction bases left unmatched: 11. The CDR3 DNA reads TGTGCCAGCAGCTTCGGCTCTCCGGGACAGAGCTCTGGAAACACCATATATTTT. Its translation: CASSFGSPGQSSGNTIYF.

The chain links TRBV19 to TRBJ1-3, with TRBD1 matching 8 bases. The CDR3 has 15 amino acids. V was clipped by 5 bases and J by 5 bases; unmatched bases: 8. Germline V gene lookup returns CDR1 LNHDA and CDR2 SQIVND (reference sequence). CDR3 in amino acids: CASSPLGQGRNTIYF. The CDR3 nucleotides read TGTGCCAGTAGTCCACTCGGACAGGGTAGAAACACCATATATTTT.

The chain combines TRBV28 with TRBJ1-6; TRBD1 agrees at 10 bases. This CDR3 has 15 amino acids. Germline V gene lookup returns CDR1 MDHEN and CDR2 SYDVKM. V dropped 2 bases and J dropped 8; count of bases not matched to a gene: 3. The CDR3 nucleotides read TGTGCCAGCAGTTTAATAGGACAGGGGGATTCACCCCTCCACTTT. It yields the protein CASSLIGQGDSPLHF.

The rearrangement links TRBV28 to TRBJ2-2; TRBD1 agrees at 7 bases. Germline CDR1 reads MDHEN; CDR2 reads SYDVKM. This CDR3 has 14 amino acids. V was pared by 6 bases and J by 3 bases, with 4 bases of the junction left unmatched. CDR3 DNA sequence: TGTGCCAGCAGAGTGCAGGGGGACACCGGGGAGCTGTTTTTT. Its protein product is CASRVQGDTGELFF.

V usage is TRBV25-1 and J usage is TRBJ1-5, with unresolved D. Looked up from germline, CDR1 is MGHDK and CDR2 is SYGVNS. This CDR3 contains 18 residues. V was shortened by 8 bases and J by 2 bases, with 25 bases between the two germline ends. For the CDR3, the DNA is TGTGCCAGCCCTAACGCACAGAGCTTACCGGTTGGCAATCAGCCCCAGCATTTT. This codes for CASPNAQSLPVGNQPQHF.

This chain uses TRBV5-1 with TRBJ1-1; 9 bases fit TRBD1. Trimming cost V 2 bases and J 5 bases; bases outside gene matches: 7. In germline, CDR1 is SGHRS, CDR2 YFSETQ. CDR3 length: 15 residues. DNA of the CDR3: TGCGCCAGCAGCTTCAGCGGGACAGGGACGACTGAAGCTTTCTTT. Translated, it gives CASSFSGTGTTEAFF. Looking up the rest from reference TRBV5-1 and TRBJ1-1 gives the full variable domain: KAGVTQTPRYLIKTRGQQVTLSCSPISGHRSVSWYQQTPGQGLQFLFEYFSETQRNKGNFPGRFSGRQFSNSRSEMNVSTLELGDSALYLCASSFSGTGTTEAFFGQGTRLTVV.

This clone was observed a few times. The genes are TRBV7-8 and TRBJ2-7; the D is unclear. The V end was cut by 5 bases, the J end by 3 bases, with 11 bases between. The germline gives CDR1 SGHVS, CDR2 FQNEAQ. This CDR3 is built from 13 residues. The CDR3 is CASSPTHSYEQYV. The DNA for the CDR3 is TGTGCCAGCAGCCCAACCCATAGCTACGAGCAGTACGTC.

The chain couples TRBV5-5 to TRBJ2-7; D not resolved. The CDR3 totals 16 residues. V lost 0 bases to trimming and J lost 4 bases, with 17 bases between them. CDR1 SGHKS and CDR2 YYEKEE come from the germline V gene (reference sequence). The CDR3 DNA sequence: TGTGCCAGCAGCTTGGGTCTAACGCAATTTTATTACGAGCAGTACGTC. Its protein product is CASSLGLTQFYYEQYV.

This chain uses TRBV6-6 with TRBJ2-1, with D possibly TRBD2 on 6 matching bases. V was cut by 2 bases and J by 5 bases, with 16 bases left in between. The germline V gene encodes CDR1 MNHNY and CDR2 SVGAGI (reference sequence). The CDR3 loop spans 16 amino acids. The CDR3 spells CASSYPPGVADNEQFF. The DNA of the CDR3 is TGTGCCAGCAGTTACCCGCCGGGGGTAGCGGACAATGAGCAGTTCTTC.

The CDR3 spells CASSHGLGSEQYF. The CDR3 coding sequence is TGCGCCAGCAGCCACGGACTAGGGTCCGAGCAGTACTTC. The chain links TRBV4-3 to TRBJ2-7; TRBD2 aligns across 7 bases. The ends lost 3 bases at V and 6 bases at J; junction bases unmatched: 5. The CDR3 extends over 13 amino acids. Germline V gene data show CDR1 as LGHNA and CDR2 as YSLEER.

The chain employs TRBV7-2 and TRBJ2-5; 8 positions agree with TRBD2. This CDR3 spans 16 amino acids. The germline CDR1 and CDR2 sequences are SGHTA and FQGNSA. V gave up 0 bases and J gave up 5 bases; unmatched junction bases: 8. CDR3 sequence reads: CASSLARRGAGETQYF. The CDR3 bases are TGTGCCAGCAGCTTAGCGAGGCGGGGGGCGGGGGAGACCCAGTACTTC. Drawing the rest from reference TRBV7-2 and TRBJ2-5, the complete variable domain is GAGVSQSPSNKVTEKGKDVELRCDPISGHTALYWYRQSLGQGLEFLIYFQGNSAPDKSGLPSDRFSAERTGGSVSTLTIQRTQQEDSAVYLCASSLARRGAGETQYFGPGTRLLVL.

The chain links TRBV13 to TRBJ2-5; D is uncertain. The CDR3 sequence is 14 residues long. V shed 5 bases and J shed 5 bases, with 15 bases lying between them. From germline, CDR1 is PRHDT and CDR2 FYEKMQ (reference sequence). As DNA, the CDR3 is TGTGCCAGCAGCCCTAGGAACTCTAGGGAGACCCAGTACTTC. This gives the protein CASSPRNSRETQYF.

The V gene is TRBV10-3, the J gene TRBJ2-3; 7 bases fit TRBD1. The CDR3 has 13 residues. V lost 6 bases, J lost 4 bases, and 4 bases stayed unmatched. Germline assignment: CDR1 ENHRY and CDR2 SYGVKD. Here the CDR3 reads CAIRPGQSDTQYF. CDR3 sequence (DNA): TGTGCCATCAGACCGGGACAGTCAGATACGCAGTATTTT.

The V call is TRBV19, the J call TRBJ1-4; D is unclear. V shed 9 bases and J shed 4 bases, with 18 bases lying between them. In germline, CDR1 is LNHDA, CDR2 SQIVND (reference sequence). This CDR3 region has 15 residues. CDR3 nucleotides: TGTGCCAGCAGCACCACAAGACGGGATAATGAAAAACTGTTTTTT. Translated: CASSTTRRDNEKLFF.

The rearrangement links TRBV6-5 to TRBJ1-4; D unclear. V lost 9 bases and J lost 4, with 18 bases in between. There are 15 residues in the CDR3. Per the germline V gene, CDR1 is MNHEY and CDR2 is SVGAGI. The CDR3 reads CASMDYRENNEKLFF. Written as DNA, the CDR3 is TGTGCCAGTATGGACTACCGGGAAAATAATGAAAAACTGTTTTTT.

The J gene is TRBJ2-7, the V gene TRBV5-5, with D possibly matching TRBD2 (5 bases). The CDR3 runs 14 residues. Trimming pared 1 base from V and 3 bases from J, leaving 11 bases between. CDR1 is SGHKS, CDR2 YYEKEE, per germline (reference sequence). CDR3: CASSLLTEGYEQYV. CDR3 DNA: TGTGCCAGCAGCTTGCTCACAGAGGGCTACGAGCAGTACGTC.

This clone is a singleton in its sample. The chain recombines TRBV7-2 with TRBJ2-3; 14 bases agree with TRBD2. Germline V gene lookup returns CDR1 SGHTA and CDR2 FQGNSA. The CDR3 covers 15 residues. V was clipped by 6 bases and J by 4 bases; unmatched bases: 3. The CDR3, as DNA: TGTGCCAGCAGGGGACTAGCGGGAGTAGCAGATACGCAGTATTTT. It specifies CASRGLAGVADTQYF. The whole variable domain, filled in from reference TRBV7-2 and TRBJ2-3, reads GAGVSQSPSNKVTEKGKDVELRCDPISGHTALYWYRQSLGQGLEFLIYFQGNSAPDKSGLPSDRFSAERTGGSVSTLTIQRTQQEDSAVYLCASRGLAGVADTQYFGPGTRLTVL.

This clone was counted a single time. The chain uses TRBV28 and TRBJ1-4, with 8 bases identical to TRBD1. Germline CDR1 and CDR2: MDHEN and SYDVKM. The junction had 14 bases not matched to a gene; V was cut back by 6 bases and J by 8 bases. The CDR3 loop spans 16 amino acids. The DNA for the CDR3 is TGTGCCAGCAGCTACCTTTTGGACAGGGTGAAGGAAAAACTGTTTTTT. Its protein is CASSYLLDRVKEKLFF. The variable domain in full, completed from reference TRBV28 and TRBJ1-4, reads DVKVTQSSRYLVKRTGEKVFLECVQDMDHENMFWYRQDPGLGLRLIYFSYDVKMKEKGDIPEGYSVSREKKERFSLILESASTNQTSMYLCASSYLLDRVKEKLFFGSGTQLSVL.